These 6 T cell receptor beta chains share one sample of origin, sequenced in a study of T cells after yellow fever vaccination. TCRdb itself ran the 5' RACE reads through MiXCR, one entry per CDR3 protein. The profile shows some 250,000 distinct CDR3 sequences, over 3% of them singletons. Here the sequenced sample was PBMCs, taken 15 days after the yellow fever booster vaccination. These receptors were taken from a young man who received the YFV17D yellow fever vaccine.

This clonotype showed up many times. The chain carries TRBV3-1 and TRBJ2-3; the match to TRBD1 covers 7 bases. Trimming cost V 7 bases and J 0 bases; bases outside gene matches: 4. CDR1 is LGHDT, CDR2 YNNKEL, per germline (reference sequence). The length of the CDR3 is 14 residues. CDR3 amino acids: CASKTGESTDTQYF. The CDR3, as DNA: TGTGCCAGCAAAACAGGGGAGAGCACAGATACGCAGTATTTT.

The sample holds many counts of this clonotype. The CDR3 spells CASSYRQGRTEAFF. The CDR3 coding sequence is TGTGCCAGCAGTTATCGGCAGGGGAGGACTGAAGCTTTCTTT. The chain carries TRBV6-5 and TRBJ1-1, with D maybe TRBD1 (6 bases). Germline assignment: CDR1 MNHEY and CDR2 SVGAGI. The V gene lost 3 bases and the J gene lost 5 bases, with 13 bases spanning the gap. The CDR3 consists of 14 residues.

At least ten counts were recorded for this clonotype. The chain couples TRBV9 to TRBJ2-1; 7 positions match TRBD2. This CDR3 spans 15 amino acids. The germline V gene encodes CDR1 SGDLS and CDR2 YYNGEE. V lost 3 bases to trimming and J lost 0 bases; unmatched junction nucleotides: 3. DNA for the CDR3: TGTGCCAGCAGCGCCGCGGGGGTCTCCTACAATGAGCAGTTCTTC. Translated, it gives CASSAAGVSYNEQFF.

The sample holds many counts of this clonotype. This chain uses TRBV10-3 with TRBJ2-3; D might be TRBD1 or TRBD2, each matching 5 bases. The germline CDR1 and CDR2 sequences are ENHRY and SYGVKD. The CDR3 runs to 17 residues. V lost 4 bases to trimming and J lost 3 bases, with 20 bases between them. In DNA form, the CDR3 reads TGTGCCATCAGTGGAGGGGCAGGGAAGCAAGGAACAGATACGCAGTATTTT. It translates to CAISGGAGKQGTDTQYF.

This clonotype came up many times. The rearrangement uses TRBV5-1 and TRBJ2-7; TRBD1 aligns across 7 bases. The CDR3 runs 16 residues. V gave up 4 bases and J gave up 0 bases; unmatched junction bases: 10. CDR1 and CDR2 (germline): SGHRS, YFSETQ. The CDR3 coding sequence is TGCGCCAGCAGCATAACAGGGGACCCGGCCTCCTACGAGCAGTACTTC. It encodes CASSITGDPASYEQYF. The full variable domain, completed using reference TRBV5-1 and TRBJ2-7, is KAGVTQTPRYLIKTRGQQVTLSCSPISGHRSVSWYQQTPGQGLQFLFEYFSETQRNKGNFPGRFSGRQFSNSRSEMNVSTLELGDSALYLCASSITGDPASYEQYFGPGTRLTVT.

This clonotype has at least ten counts. The genes are TRBV29-1 and TRBJ1-6; 7 positions agree with TRBD1. J lost 17 bases, V lost 1 base, and 5 bases had no gene match. The germline V gene has CDR1 SQVTM and CDR2 ANQGSEA. The length of the CDR3 is 11 residues. The CDR3 DNA is TGCAGCGTTGAAGCAGGGGGGCGAATCCACTTT. It specifies CSVEAGGRIHF.